Following are 19 T cell receptor beta chains from one sample sequenced in a study of identifying expanded T cells in peripheral blood. Method: immunoSEQ multiplex PCR; TCRdb's copy keeps in-frame clones and lacks some. The sample has about 53,000 clones; around 83% are singletons. Source material: blood. The receptors were sampled from a person aged 18 to 75 in good health.

This rearrangement joins TRBV19 to TRBJ1-1; TRBD1 matches 8 bases. The germline gives CDR1 LNHDA, CDR2 SQIVND (reference sequence). V gave up 4 bases and J gave up 4 bases; unmatched junction bases: 8. The CDR3 spans 15 residues. The CDR3 loop reads CASSRQQGGITEAFF. Written as DNA, the CDR3 is TGTGCCAGTAGTAGACAACAGGGGGGCATCACTGAAGCTTTCTTT.

The chain recombines TRBV4-1 with TRBJ2-1; weak D call: TRBD1 (6 bases). This CDR3 is 14 amino acids long. V was cut by 0 bases and J by 6 bases, with 9 bases left in between. Germline CDR1 MGHRA, CDR2 YSYEKL. DNA of the CDR3: TGCGCCAGCAGCCAAGAAGGGACATTCAATGAGCAGTTCTTC. It encodes CASSQEGTFNEQFF.

The chain has TRBV7-9 and TRBJ1-1; 7 bases match TRBD1. Germline lookup yields CDR1 SEHNR and CDR2 FQNEAQ (reference sequence). Trimming cost V 0 bases and J 1 base; bases outside gene matches: 2. The CDR3 contains 15 residues. The DNA for the CDR3 is TGTGCCAGCAGCTTAGCGGGGACAGCGAACACTGAAGCTTTCTTT. Its protein product is CASSLAGTANTEAFF.

The rearrangement uses TRBV10-1 and TRBJ2-3, with unresolved D. Trimming shortened V by 0 bases and J by 5 bases, and 9 bases separated the two germline ends. CDR1 is WNHNN and CDR2 is SYGVQD in the germline V gene (reference sequence). The CDR3 covers 14 residues. DNA of the CDR3: TGCGCCAGCAGTGAGTCGAGTCTTGGAGATACGCAGTATTTT. It yields the protein CASSESSLGDTQYF.

The CDR3 nucleotides read TGCAGCGTTGATGAGGCGGGGATAACTAGGGAGACCCAGTACTTC. Its protein product is CSVDEAGITRETQYF. The gene calls are TRBV29-1 and TRBJ2-5; D possibly corresponds to TRBD2 (6 bases). There are 15 residues in the CDR3. Germline lookup yields CDR1 SQVTM and CDR2 ANQGSEA. V gave up 3 bases and J gave up 5 bases, with 19 bases separating them.

This clone was recorded once. J is TRBJ2-4 and V is TRBV5-4, with D tentatively TRBD1 (5 bases). Trimming took off 4 bases at V and 8 bases at J, with 16 bases between the two ends. The CDR3 has 14 residues. CDR1 is SGHNT and CDR2 is YYREEE in the germline V gene (reference sequence). The CDR3 DNA is TGTGCCAGCAGCCCTGGTAGGGGTGGGTACATTCAGTACTTC. Protein sequence: CASSPGRGGYIQYF.

CDR3 residues: CASSLWGRDNEKLFF. The CDR3 DNA reads TGCGCCAGCAGCTTGTGGGGCCGCGATAATGAAAAACTGTTTTTT. This chain connects TRBV5-1 to TRBJ1-4; D may be TRBD1 (5 bases). CDR1 SGHRS and CDR2 YFSETQ come from the germline V gene. This CDR3 spans 15 amino acids. The ends were cut back, 1 base at V and 4 bases at J, with 11 bases in the middle.

Only one count was recorded for this clone. The V call is TRBV30, the J call TRBJ2-7; TRBD1 might be the D (5 bases). Germline CDR1 is GTSNPN and CDR2 is SVGIG (reference sequence). Trimming shortened V by 5 bases and J by 2 bases, and 16 bases separated the two germline ends. The CDR3 is made up of 14 amino acids. In DNA form, the CDR3 reads TGTGCCTGGTCCCTTGGGGCGACAGCCTACGAGCAGTACGTC. It yields the protein CAWSLGATAYEQYV.

The rearrangement uses TRBV6-5 and TRBJ2-7; D uncertain. This CDR3 has 11 amino acids. V lost 6 bases and J lost 2, with 5 bases in between. Germline CDR1 and CDR2: MNHEY and SVGAGI. This CDR3 reads CASSDPYEQYF. CDR3 bases: TGTGCCAGCAGCGACCCCTACGAGCAGTACTTC.

The chain employs TRBV5-1 and TRBJ2-5, with D perhaps matching TRBD2 (7 bases). V was cut by 1 base and J by 5 bases, with 12 bases left in between. CDR1 and CDR2 from the germline V gene are SGHRS and YFSETQ. This CDR3 spans 14 amino acids. For the CDR3, the DNA is TGCGCCAGCAGCTTGTTCGCGGGGGCCGAGACCCAGTACTTC. Its translation is CASSLFAGAETQYF.

The gene calls are TRBV2 and TRBJ1-1, with TRBD1 identical over 10 bases. Germline trimming cut 1 base from V and 3 bases from J; bases unmatched to any gene: 11. The CDR3 has 18 amino acids. CDR1 and CDR2 (germline): SNHLY, FYNNEI. This chain's CDR3 is CASSEEGQGISVYTEAFF. The CDR3 DNA is TGTGCCAGCAGTGAAGAGGGACAGGGGATTTCCGTTTACACTGAAGCTTTCTTT.

This rearrangement joins TRBV7-7 to TRBJ2-1; D not certain. The germline V and J ends were trimmed by 1 base and 0 bases, with 13 bases remaining between them. CDR1 and CDR2 from the germline V gene are SSHAT and FNYEAQ (reference sequence). This CDR3 contains 17 residues. The CDR3: CASSLGSGRSSYNEQFF. The CDR3 bases are TGTGCCAGCAGCTTAGGATCTGGCAGGAGCTCCTACAATGAGCAGTTCTTC.

V and J are TRBV30 and TRBJ2-3, with 7 bases fitting TRBD2. V gave up 3 bases and J gave up 7 bases; unmatched junction bases: 19. The CDR3 contains 17 residues. Germline lookup yields CDR1 GTSNPN and CDR2 SVGIG (reference sequence). The chain's CDR3 is CAWSDNTGTKNRNTQYF. Written as DNA, the CDR3 is TGTGCCTGGAGCGATAACACCGGGACTAAGAATCGGAATACGCAGTATTTT.

The V call is TRBV27, the J call TRBJ2-2, with a possible D match to TRBD2 (5 bases). CDR1 is MNHEY and CDR2 is SMNVEV in the germline V gene (reference sequence). The length of the CDR3 is 16 residues. Trimming cost V 5 bases and J 7 bases, with 20 bases left between them. For the CDR3, the DNA is TGTGCCAGCAGTCCCGAGGCTAGCCGGCTTAGCGGGGAGCTGTTTTTT. It is translated as CASSPEASRLSGELFF.

The J gene is TRBJ1-1, the V gene TRBV29-1; D uncertain. The CDR3 is 14 amino acids. The germline CDR1 and CDR2 sequences are SQVTM and ANQGSEA. V lost 7 bases and J lost 3, with 18 bases in between. The CDR3 region has the DNA TGCAGCGCCCGGACCGGGGTCGGGTACACTGAAGCTTTCTTT. Protein product: CSARTGVGYTEAFF.

The chain joins TRBV4-1 to TRBJ1-1; possible D gene TRBD1, 5 bases. This CDR3 region has 16 residues. Germline V gene lookup returns CDR1 MGHRA and CDR2 YSYEKL. V was cut by 3 bases and J by 0 bases, with 14 bases left in between. The CDR3 spells CASSQRQMPLNTEAFF. CDR3 in DNA: TGCGCCAGCAGCCAGAGACAGATGCCCCTGAACACTGAAGCTTTCTTT.

The rearrangement uses TRBV6-5 and TRBJ2-1; no reliable D call. V lost 7 bases, J lost 2 bases, and 9 bases lay in between. The CDR3 is made up of 13 amino acids. Germline loops: CDR1 MNHEY, CDR2 SVGAGI. The CDR3 nucleotides read TGTGCCAGCACCTCAAGTACCTACAATGAGCAGTTCTTC. Translation: CASTSSTYNEQFF.

This sequence joins TRBV6-5 and TRBJ2-7; D possibly matches TRBD1 or TRBD2 (5 bases each). This CDR3 has 11 residues. With 4 bases removed from V and 6 bases from J, the gap between germline ends came to 7 bases. Germline V lookup: CDR1 MNHEY, CDR2 SVGAGI. This CDR3 is CASSFGTEQYF. DNA for the CDR3: TGTGCCAGCAGTTTCGGGACCGAGCAGTACTTC.

The rearrangement links TRBV7-6 to TRBJ1-2, with TRBD1 identical over 7 bases. V trimming: 6 bases; J trimming: 0 bases; junction bases outside the gene matches: 7. The CDR3 length is 15 residues. Germline V CDR1 and CDR2: SGHVS, FNYEAQ. Here the CDR3 DNA reads TGTGCCAGCAGTCTAGGGGACAGCACTAACTATGGCTACACCTTC. This sequence encodes CASSLGDSTNYGYTF.